Listed below are T cell receptor beta chains from one sample, sequenced in a study of CD8 T cells in ankylosing spondylitis. MiXCR was run by TCRdb on the 5' RACE reads, yielding one entry per CDR3 protein. The data hold around 390,000 distinct CDR3 sequences, with around 20% observed a single time. Sequenced sample: blood, either unsorted or a sorted T cell fraction (not recorded which). The receptors were gathered from a male donor with ankylosing spondylitis. The CDR3 runs from the conserved cysteine through the conserved F or W. Each record gives: V gene, D gene, clone size, J gene, CDR3 DNA, CDR3 protein. D genes are given only for firm matches. Part of the rows lack a size; the others show once, few, many or a class for expanded clones.

v_gene: TRBV18; d_gene: -; abundance: -; j_gene: TRBJ2-5; CDR3nt: TGTGCCAGCTCAGCAGAGACCCAGTACTTC; CDR3aa: CASSAETQYF
v_gene: TRBV6-5; d_gene: -; abundance: few; j_gene: TRBJ1-5; CDR3nt: TGTGCCAGCAGTTGGGGCGGGGAGAGGGGGGAAAGCAATCAGCCCCAGCATTTT; CDR3aa: CASSWGGERGESNQPQHF
v_gene: TRBV7-2; d_gene: -; abundance: -; j_gene: TRBJ2-1; CDR3nt: TGTGCCAGCAGCTTAATTGGAAAAGACCCCCCCTACAATGAGCAGTTCTTC; CDR3aa: CASSLIGKDPPYNEQFF
v_gene: TRBV16; d_gene: -; abundance: -; j_gene: TRBJ2-3; CDR3nt: TGTGCCAGCAGCGCCCCGGGGTTCACAGATACGCAGTATTTT; CDR3aa: CASSAPGFTDTQYF
v_gene: TRBV20-1; d_gene: -; abundance: few; j_gene: TRBJ1-5; CDR3nt: TGCAGTGCTCAGACCCATAGCAATCAGCCCCAGCATTTT; CDR3aa: CSAQTHSNQPQHF
v_gene: TRBV5-1; d_gene: -; abundance: few; j_gene: TRBJ1-2; CDR3nt: TGCGCCAGCAGCTTGGTTCTAGAGGATGGCTACACCTTC; CDR3aa: CASSLVLEDGYTF
v_gene: TRBV7-9; d_gene: -; abundance: -; j_gene: TRBJ2-5; CDR3nt: TGTGCCAGCAGCTCTGGAGGACCCTCGGGGACCCAGTACTTC; CDR3aa: CASSSGGPSGTQYF
v_gene: TRBV29-1; d_gene: -; abundance: few; j_gene: TRBJ1-3; CDR3nt: TGCAGCGTTGAAGAGGGGGCCGGTGGAAACACCATATATTTT; CDR3aa: CSVEEGAGGNTIYF
v_gene: TRBV27; d_gene: -; abundance: many; j_gene: TRBJ1-5; CDR3nt: TGTGCCAGCAGTCCTGAGGGAGAGTTCAATCAGCCCCAGCATTTT; CDR3aa: CASSPEGEFNQPQHF
v_gene: TRBV20-1; d_gene: -; abundance: -; j_gene: TRBJ1-5; CDR3nt: TGCAGTGCTAGTTCGGGGGGAGGATCTGGCAATCAGCCCCAGCATTTT; CDR3aa: CSASSGGGSGNQPQHF
v_gene: TRBV2; d_gene: TRBD1; abundance: -; j_gene: TRBJ2-2; CDR3nt: TGTGCCAGCACCGGGACAGTGAACACCGGGGAGCTGTTTTTT; CDR3aa: CASTGTVNTGELFF
v_gene: TRBV10-3; d_gene: TRBD2; abundance: -; j_gene: TRBJ2-1; CDR3nt: TGTGCCACCAGTGAACCGGGGGGTAGCTCCTACAATGAGCAGTTCTTC; CDR3aa: CATSEPGGSSYNEQFF
v_gene: TRBV10-3; d_gene: TRBD1; abundance: few; j_gene: TRBJ2-3; CDR3nt: TGTGCCATCAGTGAGCGTGACAGGGCGACAGATACGCAGTATTTT; CDR3aa: CAISERDRATDTQYF
v_gene: TRBV6-2/TRBV6-3; d_gene: -; abundance: -; j_gene: TRBJ1-6; CDR3nt: TGTGCCAGCACCACGCAACCATGGGATTCACCCCTCCACTTT; CDR3aa: CASTTQPWDSPLHF
v_gene: TRBV19; d_gene: -; abundance: few; j_gene: TRBJ2-3; CDR3nt: TGTGCCAGTAGTATACCCGGACCCACAGATACGCAGTATTTT; CDR3aa: CASSIPGPTDTQYF
v_gene: TRBV7-2; d_gene: TRBD2; abundance: -; j_gene: TRBJ2-3; CDR3nt: TGTGCCAGCAGTCGACTTGGACTAGGAGGAGGGCATACGCAGTATTTT; CDR3aa: CASSRLGLGGGHTQYF
v_gene: TRBV5-1; d_gene: -; abundance: -; j_gene: TRBJ2-2; CDR3nt: TGCGCCAGCAGCGGCGGAACATGGAACACCGGGGAGCTGTTTTTT; CDR3aa: CASSGGTWNTGELFF
v_gene: TRBV10-3; d_gene: TRBD1; abundance: few; j_gene: TRBJ2-1; CDR3nt: TGTGCCATCAGACGACAGGGGGACCACAATGAGCAGTTCTTC; CDR3aa: CAIRRQGDHNEQFF
v_gene: TRBV19; d_gene: TRBD2; abundance: few; j_gene: TRBJ2-7; CDR3nt: TGTGCCAGTAGTATATTTCCTAGCGGGAGGCACACCACCTACGAGCAGTACTTC; CDR3aa: CASSIFPSGRHTTYEQYF
v_gene: TRBV20-1; d_gene: -; abundance: -; j_gene: TRBJ1-5; CDR3nt: TGCAGTGCCAAGGGGGGATATAGCAATCAGCCCCAGCATTTT; CDR3aa: CSAKGGYSNQPQHF
v_gene: TRBV10-3; d_gene: TRBD2; abundance: few; j_gene: TRBJ2-3; CDR3nt: TGTGCCATTCTAGCGGGAGGCACAGATACGCAGTATTTT; CDR3aa: CAILAGGTDTQYF
v_gene: TRBV5-1; d_gene: TRBD1; abundance: -; j_gene: TRBJ2-3; CDR3nt: TGCGCCAGCACCCCACTCCAGGGGGACGGCGGTACGCAGTATTTT; CDR3aa: CASTPLQGDGGTQYF
v_gene: TRBV6-1; d_gene: -; abundance: -; j_gene: TRBJ2-5; CDR3nt: TGTGCCAGCAGTAATCCGGGACGGGGGGAGACCCAGTACTTC; CDR3aa: CASSNPGRGETQYF
v_gene: TRBV29-1; d_gene: -; abundance: few; j_gene: TRBJ2-2; CDR3nt: TGCAGCGGACGGGACACCGGGGAGCTGTTTTTT; CDR3aa: CSGRDTGELFF
v_gene: TRBV12-3/TRBV12-4; d_gene: TRBD1; abundance: -; j_gene: TRBJ2-7; CDR3nt: TGTGCCAGCAGGACCGGGACAGGGCCCTACGAGCAGTACTTC; CDR3aa: CASRTGTGPYEQYF
v_gene: TRBV12-3/TRBV12-4; d_gene: -; abundance: many; j_gene: TRBJ1-5; CDR3nt: TGTGCCAGCAGTTTTGAGCAGGGTGGGTCTCATCAGCCCCAGCATTTT; CDR3aa: CASSFEQGGSHQPQHF
v_gene: TRBV5-1; d_gene: TRBD2; abundance: few; j_gene: TRBJ2-5; CDR3nt: TGCGCCAGCAGTTTTTCTAGCGGGCAAGAGACCCAGTACTTC; CDR3aa: CASSFSSGQETQYF
v_gene: TRBV20-1; d_gene: TRBD1; abundance: few; j_gene: TRBJ1-6; CDR3nt: TGCAGTGCACTCAGTGGGCAGGGGGCCTATAATTCACCCCTCCACTTT; CDR3aa: CSALSGQGAYNSPLHF
v_gene: TRBV29-1; d_gene: TRBD1; abundance: -; j_gene: TRBJ2-7; CDR3nt: TGCAGCGTTGTTTTTTTTCGCGGGACAGGGTCCTACGAGCAGTACTTC; CDR3aa: CSVVFFRGTGSYEQYF
v_gene: TRBV29-1; d_gene: -; abundance: -; j_gene: TRBJ1-2; CDR3nt: TGCAGCGTTGACGGGCAGGGGTGGGCAGGCTACACCTTC; CDR3aa: CSVDGQGWAGYTF
v_gene: TRBV6-1; d_gene: -; abundance: once; j_gene: TRBJ2-3; CDR3nt: TGTGCCAGCAGCGGGACGACGGGGTATACGCAGTATTTT; CDR3aa: CASSGTTGYTQYF
v_gene: TRBV4-1; d_gene: TRBD1; abundance: few; j_gene: TRBJ2-6; CDR3nt: TGCGCCAGCAGCCAAGATTGGATGGGACAGGGGGGTACTGGGGCCAACGTCCTGACTTTC; CDR3aa: CASSQDWMGQGGTGANVLTF
v_gene: TRBV24-1; d_gene: -; abundance: -; j_gene: TRBJ2-5; CDR3nt: TGTGCCACCAGTGATCAGTACCTAGGGACCCAGTACTTC; CDR3aa: CATSDQYLGTQYF
v_gene: TRBV28; d_gene: TRBD1; abundance: few; j_gene: TRBJ2-7; CDR3nt: TGTGCCAGCACCCGAGGACAGGGTTTACGAGAGCAGTACTTC; CDR3aa: CASTRGQGLREQYF
v_gene: TRBV5-1; d_gene: TRBD1; abundance: few; j_gene: TRBJ1-4; CDR3nt: TGCGCCAGCAGTACCGGGACAGGTTATGAAAAACTGTTTTTT; CDR3aa: CASSTGTGYEKLFF
v_gene: TRBV12-3/TRBV12-4; d_gene: -; abundance: many; j_gene: TRBJ1-5; CDR3nt: TGTGCCAGCAGTTTGTTTGGGAGTAGCGATCAGCCCCAGCATTTT; CDR3aa: CASSLFGSSDQPQHF
v_gene: TRBV28; d_gene: -; abundance: -; j_gene: TRBJ2-5; CDR3nt: TGTGCCAGCAGCCCAGGAGGCCAGAAAGAGACCCAGTACTTC; CDR3aa: CASSPGGQKETQYF
v_gene: TRBV30; d_gene: TRBD1; abundance: many; j_gene: TRBJ2-1; CDR3nt: TGTGCCTGGAGTCCCTACGACAGGGGAATTCGAAATGAGCAGTTCTTC; CDR3aa: CAWSPYDRGIRNEQFF
v_gene: TRBV21-1; d_gene: -; abundance: -; j_gene: TRBJ2-7; CDR3nt: TGTGCCAGCAGCAAAGGAAAGGCCTTAGCGGGAGTAACCTACGAGCAGTACTTC; CDR3aa: CASSKGKALAGVTYEQYF